The TCR beta chain described here comes from a study of identical twins. Turning to this clonotype: Its antigen is unidentified.

CDR1 and CDR2 (germline): MDHEN, SYDVKM. The CDR3 loop spans 13 amino acids. V shed 10 bases and J 2 bases; nucleotides not matched to a gene: 7. TCRdb ran MiXCR on the 5' RACE reads and lists one entry per CDR3 protein. Among fewer than 350,000 distinct CDR3 sequences listed, under 9.5% were seen once. Study conclusions and caveats: Twins showed weaker excess sharing in their beta out-of-frame sequences.

These records were also assigned to another study, of yellow fever vaccine responses in identical twins.

This sequence originates from a woman aged 18-30 years in good health. This chain joins TRBV28 and TRBJ1-2, with 7 bases lining up with TRBD1. Sequencing was carried out using memory (CD45RO+) T cells sorted from blood. CDR3 in amino acids: CATRRGQNYGYTF. The CDR3 bases are TGTGCCACAAGAAGGGGACAGAACTATGGCTACACCTTC.